This entry features one T cell receptor beta chain sequence. TCRdb keeps only in-frame clones here, not all; method: immunoSEQ multiplex PCR. Among roughly 290,000 clones listed, approximately 87% were seen once. The data are from a study of blood T cell repertoires in COVID-19. The CDR3 length is 13 residues. V gave up 4 bases and J gave up 4 bases, with 11 bases separating them. Germline V gene lookup returns CDR1 MNHEY and CDR2 SVGAGI. This clonotype was sampled from a woman aged 45-59 years who had recovered from COVID-19. The V and J genes are TRBV6-5 and TRBJ2-7, with TRBD1 as a possible D gene (5 bases). Sequencing was performed on peripheral blood. The CDR3 sequence: CASSWGLPYEQYF. The CDR3 DNA reads TGTGCCAGCAGTTGGGGCCTCCCTTACGAGCAGTACTTC.